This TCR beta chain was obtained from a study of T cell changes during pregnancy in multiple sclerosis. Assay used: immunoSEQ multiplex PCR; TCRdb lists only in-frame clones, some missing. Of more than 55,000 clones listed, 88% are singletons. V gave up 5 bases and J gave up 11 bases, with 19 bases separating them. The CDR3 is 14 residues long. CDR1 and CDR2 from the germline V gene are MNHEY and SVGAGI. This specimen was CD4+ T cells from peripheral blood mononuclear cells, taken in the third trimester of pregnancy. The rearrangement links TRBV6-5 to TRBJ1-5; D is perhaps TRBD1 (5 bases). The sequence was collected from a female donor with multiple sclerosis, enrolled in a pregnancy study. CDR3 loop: CASSPQGLLYTQHF. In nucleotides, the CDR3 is TGTGCCAGCAGTCCCCAGGGCCTCTTGTACACCCAGCATTTT.